This entry concerns a single T cell receptor beta chain. Its antigen remains unidentified. No base quality information exists; no much larger clone differs at one position. The CDR3 regions of human TCRbeta chains were subjected to immunosequencing. The published analysis was carried out like this. TCRs in the repertoires were matched against a reference library of SARS-CoV-2-specific TCRs that had been generated with the MIRA antigen-specificity platform. Breadth was defined as the fraction of unique TCRs that were SARS-CoV-2-associated. Depth was defined as the fraction of total T cells that were SARS-CoV-2-associated. Using the MIRA data, each spike-specific TCR was mapped to the spike region that the TCR reacts to and placed in a CD4 or CD8 class. Log10-transformed breadth and depth values were compared by one-way ANOVA with Sidak's multiple comparisons tests. TCRdb obtained this table from immuneACCESS and retained in-frame rearrangements with V and J assigned. These tables miss some clones; where compared with another copy, unresolved V genes account for less than half of the shortfall, and the remainder is unexplained. V and J calls and clone size come straight from that table; D and trimming were deduced from the DNA. The sample table contains 210,000 or so clones; only one count was recorded for about 92% of them. The ten largest account for more than 0.8% of the sample.

CDR1 and CDR2 (SGHTA, FQGNSA) derive from the germline V gene. Trimming at the junction amounts to 0 bases on V and 7 bases on J, and the germline ends lie 6 bases apart. The CDR3, cysteine through phenylalanine, is 12 amino acids long. The kept DNA is CDR3 alone, 36 bases in frame from the first base. The time point label, as the study defines it: baseline before first vaccination. Reading the label with the study, this specimen's treatment or condition is: meningococcal conjugate vaccine given as trial control. The vaccinee samples were drawn from two UK trials, COV001 and COV002, one of which was a single-blind randomized controlled phase 2/3 trial testing AZD1222 (ChAdOx1 nCoV-19) in healthy adults. Trial participant PBMC samples were collected at day 0 and day 28 after the second dose for TCRbeta chain sequencing. This record belongs to a study of T cell responses to AZD1222 COVID-19 vaccine (dated by TCRdb to the early 2020s). For the wider study: TCR sequencing covered more than 230 trial participants: 207 given two doses of AZD1222 and 26 given two doses of MenACWY control vaccine. Trial participants were enrolled into age subgroups of 18-55, 56-69 and 70-plus years, which contained approximately 150, 28 and 58 TCR-sequenced participants, respectively.

Summary of the overall study and its limitations: Conclusions about previously exposed vaccinees are limited because only five to seven AZD1222 recipients were SARS-CoV-2 seropositive at baseline. Nearly half of unique spike-specific TCRs reportedly recognized epitopes outside regions mutated in the B.1.351 and B.1.1.7 variants. Because no day 14 peak-response samples were available, the repertoires could be characterized only after the peak T cell response. Vaccine-associated CD4 TCRs spanned the whole spike protein, with dominant responses in regions 160-218 and 743-854. Spike-specific TCR breadth and depth rose significantly after two AZD1222 doses compared with day 0 and with MenACWY recipients. Most participants were white British and females outnumbered males, and the authors suggested that clonal diversity may have been underestimated. The 56-69-year group was small, and its depth increase did not reach significance, likely because of low power.

This TCR was sampled from an adult in good health. The receptor chain draws on TRBV7-2 and TRBJ1-1, with no D gene named confidently. The sequences come from peripheral blood, collected on day 0 of MenACWY control vaccination. Read as DNA, the sequence is TGTGCCAGCAGCTTAGCGGGGTATGAAGCTTTCTTT. This gives the protein CASSLAGYEAFF.